The clone carrying this TCR beta chain was found a few times. The data stem from a study of T cells after yellow fever vaccination. Trimming took 1 base from V and 1 from J, leaving 16 bases between them. CDR3 length equals 17 residues. The V gene's germline CDR1 is SNHLY and CDR2 FYNNEI. TCRdb re-derived calls from the 5' RACE reads in MiXCR, one entry per CDR3 protein. The data hold about 340,000 distinct CDR3 sequences, with around 3.9% observed a single time. The origin of this receptor is a man aged 18 to 29 who received the YFV17D yellow fever vaccine. Here the sequenced sample was PBMCs, taken 5 days after the yellow fever booster vaccination. The V call is TRBV2, the J call TRBJ2-5, with D maybe TRBD2 (5 bases). In DNA, the CDR3 is TGTGCCAGCAGTGAAGGGGGTTCTTGGGGAGCCCAAGAGACCCAGTACTTC. Translating it yields CASSEGGSWGAQETQYF.